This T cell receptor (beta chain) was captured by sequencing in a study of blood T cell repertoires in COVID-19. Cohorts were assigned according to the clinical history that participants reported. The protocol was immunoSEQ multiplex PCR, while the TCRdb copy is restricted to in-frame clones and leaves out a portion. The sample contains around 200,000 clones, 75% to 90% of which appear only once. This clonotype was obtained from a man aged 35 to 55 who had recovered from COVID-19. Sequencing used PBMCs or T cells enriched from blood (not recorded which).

CDR3 coding DNA: TGTGCCAGCAGCGCCCCCGGGCGGGGTCACGAGCAGTACTTC. It translates to CASSAPGRGHEQYF. The chain couples TRBV9 to TRBJ2-7; tentative D call: TRBD2 (6 bases). Germline V gene lookup returns CDR1 SGDLS and CDR2 YYNGEE. The CDR3 has 14 residues. V lost 3 bases and J lost 5, with 15 bases in between.